The source of this T cell receptor (beta chain) is a study of blood T cell repertoires in COVID-19. Study details: The study drew acute and convalescent COVID-19 samples from the United States, Italy and Spain.

V lost 0 bases and J 2 bases, leaving 12 bases between the germline ends. Germline CDR1 WNHNN, CDR2 SYGVQD (reference sequence). CDR3 length: 16 amino acids. The assay was immunoSEQ multiplex PCR, and TCRdb's table has in-frame clones only and misses some. The table records about 180,000 clones, over 80% of them present only once. The V call is TRBV10-1, the J call TRBJ2-3; maybe TRBD2 (5 bases). Sequenced input: peripheral blood. This clonotype was obtained from a woman in her forties with COVID-19, enrolled during active disease. CDR3 nucleotide sequence: TGCGCCAGCAGTGAGTCGAGCGGTCCCCCCACAGATACGCAGTATTTT. Its translation: CASSESSGPPTDTQYF.